This TCR beta chain was identified during a study of neurological immune-mediated disorders. Study in general: Of about 35 multiple sclerosis patients, some 31 were relapsing-remitting and 3 secondary progressive.

Unsorted libraries were prepared from 2 million PBMCs that had been stored at -80 C. Germline CDR1 and CDR2: SGHTA and FQGNSA. This CDR3 has 15 residues. V lost 7 bases and J lost 0, with 13 bases in between. cDNA synthesis was performed by 5'RACE with 10-nucleotide random UMIs. Via MiXCR, TCRdb re-called the 5' RACE reads, giving one row per CDR3 protein. Seen here are tens of thousands of distinct CDR3 sequences, 3% to 4% observed once, and the top ten hold roughly 2%. This clonotype was recorded many times. The antigen remains unidentified. Study outcomes and limitations: One related-CDR3 cluster, identified by phylogenetic grouping, held the repertoires of 18 of 34 multiple sclerosis patients and was a possible signature.

The rearrangement links TRBV7-2 to TRBJ2-1; D is undetermined. This clonotype originated in a young man with multiple sclerosis. Input material: PBMCs. The chain's CDR3 is CASKPGVSSYNEQFF. Here the CDR3 DNA reads TGTGCCAGCAAGCCGGGTGTGAGCTCCTACAATGAGCAGTTCTTC.